This T cell receptor beta chain was profiled in a study of cytomegalovirus exposure and HLA in healthy donors. Study as a whole: An analysis done earlier identified roughly 120 million unique TCR beta sequences from about 180 million T cells.

Use of 60 Vbeta and 13 Jbeta primers characterized the PCR. Clones were read by immunoSEQ multiplex PCR, and TCRdb kept only the in-frame ones, dropping some. The sample lists 100,000 to 150,000 clones; 80% were seen once. This CDR3 region has 15 residues. CDR1 and CDR2 from the germline V gene are SEHNR and FQNEAQ (reference sequence). Points on this clone: Its antigen is not known. The junction does not match germline at one end; this may be a read error.

Study-wide results and caveats: It was likely that a cluster of highly shared sequence variants was a sequencing artifact. The listing of fewer than 200 TCR beta chains classed them as cytomegalovirus-associated. About 87% or about 30% of the time was how often most TCR beta V segments were productive, according to an earlier analysis.

Source material: PBMCs. The receptor was derived from a middle-aged man in good health and CMV-seronegative. The chain is built from TRBV7-9 and TRBJ2-2; D is perhaps TRBD2 (6 bases). The CDR3 sequence: CSSSSGRENTGELFF. The CDR3 coding sequence is TGTTCCAGCAGCTCGGGGCGGGAAAACACCGGGGAGCTGTTTTTT.